Sequencing of this T cell receptor beta chain was carried out in a study of cytomegalovirus exposure and HLA in healthy donors (dated by TCRdb to about 2017). A note on the overall study: According to a later analysis, one platform produced both the approximately 110 validation repertoires and the roughly 640 repertoires of the first cohort. The study was designed to test whether signatures of past pathogen exposure could be identified by cataloging public T cell receptors. In addition to the first cohort of approximately 650 subjects, a separate validation cohort of over 90 different subjects was used. High-throughput TCR immunosequencing, statistical association of individual TCRs with disease status, and machine learning were combined to predict cytomegalovirus infection status.

Preparation of the library involved the immunoSEQ multiplex PCR assay. On the study's bioinformatics: A statistical classification framework was built for diagnosing cytomegalovirus status from the catalog of TCR beta chain sequences. TCRdb carries this immuneACCESS record with in-frame sequences only. Its versions omit some clonotypes, under half of them owing to an unresolved V gene in the studies checked, with the rest unexplained. The D gene and trimming were derived from the DNA, and the V and J assignments and clone size from that table. Within this sample are about 150,000 clones, with 85% to 90% of them counted one time only. About 3% of the sample comes from the top ten. A note on this clone: The target of this receptor is not known. The sample holds no much larger clone one base away, and base qualities are not on file.

The CDR3 contains 14 residues, cysteine and phenylalanine counted. Here the CDR3 DNA is all that survives: 42 bases in frame from base 1. The germline ends are 14 bases apart after V is trimmed by 4 bases and J by 1 base. CDR1 GTSNPN and CDR2 SVGIG are derived from the germline V gene (reference sequence). Donors formed part of the validation cohort, which comprised about 130 subjects and was distinct from the first cohort of some 700 subjects. What the study reported, not specific to this receptor: The classifier was reported to diagnose cytomegalovirus status with high specificity and sensitivity in both the original cohort and the validation cohort. The authors suggested that the approach could potentially be generalized to other disease states and immunological phenotypes. A later analysis found that TCRs clustered in the first cohort also tended to co-occur in the roughly 120 validation repertoires, with 94% of cluster scores above 0. A total of 150 to 200 TCR beta chains were listed by the study as associated with cytomegalovirus. A later analysis lacked HLA typing for the validation cohort, so it scored co-occurrence in that cohort across all 120 repertoires. Across donors, most TCR sequences were observed very rarely, whereas some public TCRs were present in many individuals. In vitro tests confirmed that three of the cytomegalovirus-associated TCR beta chains recognize cytomegalovirus antigens.

The rearranged chain carries TRBV30 and TRBJ2-7; no D gene can be assigned with confidence. The sequence was obtained from a woman under 30 in good health and CMV-seropositive. The sequencing sample was made of PBMCs. The CDR3 here reads CAWTPPADSYEQYF. Here is the DNA: TGTGCCTGGACCCCCCCTGCGGATTCCTACGAGCAGTACTTC.